Below, 4 T cell receptor beta chains from the same sample are listed, as sequenced in a study of blood T cell repertoires in COVID-19. Repertoires were generated with immunoSEQ multiplex PCR, while TCRdb's copy carries only in-frame clones and drops some. This table holds some 130,000 clones, 70% to 85% found once. Sequencing was carried out using peripheral blood. These receptors all come from a woman of 80 years or more with acute or convalescent COVID-19.

The V call is TRBV7-2, the J call TRBJ2-5, with 7 positions matching TRBD2. Germline trimming cut 1 base from V and 5 bases from J; bases unmatched to any gene: 7. The germline V gene has CDR1 SGHTA and CDR2 FQGNSA. The CDR3 loop spans 15 amino acids. CDR3 in DNA: TGTGCCAGCAGCTTAGTCGGGACTACGGGGGAGACCCAGTACTTC. Protein product: CASSLVGTTGETQYF.

The rearrangement links TRBV29-1 to TRBJ1-5; D possibly corresponds to TRBD1 (5 bases). The germline CDR1 and CDR2 sequences are SQVTM and ANQGSEA. CDR3 size: 14 residues. With 4 bases removed from V and 2 bases from J, the gap between germline ends came to 12 bases. CDR3 in amino acids: CSVVVGGGNQPQHF. In nucleotides, the CDR3 is TGCAGCGTTGTTGTCGGAGGGGGCAATCAGCCCCAGCATTTT.

V and J are TRBV24-1 and TRBJ2-3; TRBD1 aligns across 9 bases. Germline-derived CDR1 and CDR2 are KGHDR and SFDVKD. The ends lost 6 bases at V and 6 bases at J; junction bases unmatched: 6. The CDR3 runs 14 residues. This CDR3 reads CATSPGQGGDTQYF. The CDR3, as DNA: TGTGCCACCAGTCCGGGACAGGGAGGGGATACGCAGTATTTT.

The genes are TRBV2 and TRBJ2-7; 9 nucleotides match TRBD1. CDR1 is SNHLY and CDR2 is FYNNEI in the germline V gene. The CDR3 is 15 amino acids. Trimming removed 3 bases from V and 3 bases from J; junction bases left unmatched: 6. DNA for the CDR3: TGTGCCAGCAGTGACCCCGGGACAGGGATCTACGAGCAGTACTTC. Translated: CASSDPGTGIYEQYF.